Shown below are 27 T cell receptor beta chains from a single sample sequenced in a study of circulating and synovial CD4+ cells in juvenile arthritis. TCRdb's table, derived via immunoSEQ multiplex PCR, lists solely in-frame clones and lacks some. The sample holds roughly 14,000 clones, around 80% seen once. Sequenced sample: CD4+ T cells from synovial fluid. These receptors originate from a human patient with juvenile idiopathic arthritis. Some clones in this sample may be carry-over from other donors' samples.

The chain employs TRBV6-4 and TRBJ1-5; D gene ambiguous. Germline values: CDR1 MRHNA, CDR2 SNTAGT. The CDR3 extends over 13 amino acids. V shed 10 bases and J shed 3 bases, with 13 bases lying between them. The CDR3: CATAVESNQPQHF. CDR3 nucleotide sequence: TGTGCCACAGCAGTGGAGTCCAATCAGCCCCAGCATTTT.

The table lists this clone with a count of one. The rearrangement joins TRBV7-3 to TRBJ2-5; 10 bases fit TRBD2. The CDR3 has 15 residues. Germline V gene lookup returns CDR1 SGHTA and CDR2 FQGTGA. V shed 5 bases and J 1 base; nucleotides not matched to a gene: 4. The DNA of the CDR3 is TGTGCCAGCAGCACCACTAGCGGGGTCCAAGAGACCCAGTACTTC. It codes for CASSTTSGVQETQYF.

The chain carries TRBV11-2 and TRBJ2-7; D is undetermined. Trimming shortened V by 3 bases and J by 5 bases, and 5 bases separated the two germline ends. The germline CDR1 and CDR2 sequences are SGHAT and FQNNGV. The CDR3 consists of 11 residues. This chain's CDR3 is CASSFNNEQYF. CDR3 nucleotide sequence: TGTGCCAGCAGCTTTAATAACGAGCAGTACTTC.

The chain combines TRBV7-9 with TRBJ1-2, with D perhaps matching TRBD1 (6 bases). There are 14 residues in the CDR3. Germline lookup yields CDR1 SEHNR and CDR2 FQNEAQ (reference sequence). Between the trimmed V and J ends, which lost 2 bases and 4 bases, there was a span of 11 bases. CDR3 coding DNA: TGTGCCAGCAGCTTAACAGGGCTAAGCTATGGCTACACCTTC. Translated: CASSLTGLSYGYTF.

Regarding this clone: Additional DNA sequences in this sample encode the identical CDR3. This rearrangement joins TRBV30 to TRBJ1-6, with D possibly TRBD1 on 6 matching bases. V was pared by 5 bases and J by 3 bases, with 14 bases between. Germline V lookup: CDR1 GTSNPN, CDR2 SVGIG (reference sequence). The CDR3 is made up of 15 amino acids. The CDR3 spells CAWGGIQGYNSPLHF. CDR3 sequence (DNA): TGTGCCTGGGGCGGTATACAGGGCTATAATTCACCCCTCCACTTT.

V and J are TRBV6-5 and TRBJ2-3, with TRBD2 matching 7 bases. Trimming cost V 6 bases and J 4 bases; bases outside gene matches: 7. CDR1 is MNHEY and CDR2 is SVGAGI in the germline V gene. The CDR3 is 14 amino acids. The CDR3 nucleotides read TGTGCCAGCAGCTTTAGCGGGCGGGCAGATACGCAGTATTTT. This gives the protein CASSFSGRADTQYF.

Only one count was recorded for this clone. This chain connects TRBV7-3 to TRBJ2-3; 12 bases line up with TRBD2. Looked up from germline, CDR1 is SGHTA and CDR2 is FQGTGA. The CDR3 runs 16 residues. V dropped 5 bases and J dropped 9; count of bases not matched to a gene: 12. The CDR3 region has the DNA TGTGCCAGCAGCGAGACTAGCGGGAGTCACAGGGGAACGCAGTATTTT. Protein sequence: CASSETSGSHRGTQYF.

The V gene is TRBV29-1, the J gene TRBJ2-1; 7 bases are a match to TRBD1. Per germline, CDR1 SQVTM and CDR2 ANQGSEA. CDR3 size: 14 residues. Trimming at V came to 4 bases and at J to 8 bases, leaving 11 bases not matched to a gene. The CDR3 spells CSVGAPSGTDEQFF. The CDR3 DNA sequence: TGCAGCGTTGGGGCCCCATCCGGGACAGATGAGCAGTTCTTC.

The V and J genes are TRBV2 and TRBJ1-1, with D unclear. V was shortened by 2 bases and J by 5 bases, with 12 bases between the two germline ends. The CDR3 has 14 amino acids. The germline CDR1 and CDR2 sequences are SNHLY and FYNNEI. CDR3 sequence: CASSEYREGTEAFF. CDR3 nucleotide sequence: TGTGCCAGCAGTGAATATCGGGAGGGAACTGAAGCTTTCTTT.

J is TRBJ1-6 and V is TRBV19, with D tentatively TRBD1 (5 bases). The V and J ends lost 6 bases and 7 bases respectively, with 16 bases between them. The CDR3 runs 15 residues. The germline V gene has CDR1 LNHDA and CDR2 SQIVND (reference sequence). Here the CDR3 DNA reads TGTGCCAGTAGCGACTTGGGACTGATGAATTCACCCCTCCACTTT. This gives the protein CASSDLGLMNSPLHF.

The J gene is TRBJ2-7, the V gene TRBV5-6; no definite D call. Trimming pared 2 bases from V and 2 bases from J, leaving 8 bases between. This CDR3 spans 13 amino acids. CDR1 is SGHDT, CDR2 YYEEEE, per germline. CDR3 sequence (DNA): TGTGCCAGCAGCTTTGGCAGTCCCTACGAGCAGTACTTC. This sequence encodes CASSFGSPYEQYF.

The chain combines TRBV5-6 with TRBJ1-1, with unresolved D. V was shortened by 1 base and J by 3 bases, with 13 bases between the two germline ends. This CDR3 is built from 15 residues. Germline V gives CDR1 SGHDT, CDR2 YYEEEE. CDR3 sequence reads: CASSLWGVGYTEAFF. As DNA, the CDR3 is TGTGCCAGCAGCTTGTGGGGAGTGGGGTACACTGAAGCTTTCTTT.

A few counts support this clone. The V gene is TRBV28, the J gene TRBJ1-1; perhaps TRBD1 as D (5 bases). CDR3 length equals 13 residues. V gave up 3 bases and J gave up 5 bases, with 10 bases separating them. The V gene's germline CDR1 is MDHEN and CDR2 SYDVKM. The CDR3 spells CASSFGRVTEAFF. The CDR3 bases are TGTGCCAGCAGTTTCGGCAGGGTAACTGAAGCTTTCTTT.

This clone is a singleton in its sample. The chain couples TRBV5-6 to TRBJ2-7, with D possibly TRBD1 on 7 matching bases. Trimming took off 1 base at V and 2 bases at J, with 13 bases between the two ends. The CDR3 spans 15 residues. Germline V CDR1 and CDR2: SGHDT, YYEEEE. CDR3 residues: CASSLFRGETYEQYF. As DNA, the CDR3 is TGTGCCAGCAGCTTGTTCAGGGGGGAGACCTACGAGCAGTACTTC. Combining the CDR3 with reference TRBV5-6 and TRBJ2-7 gives the whole variable domain DAGVTQSPTHLIKTRGQQVTLRCSPKSGHDTVSWYQQALGQGPQFIFQYYEEEERQRGNFPDRFSGHQFPNYSSELNVNALLLGDSALYLCASSLFRGETYEQYFGPGTRLTVT.

This rearrangement joins TRBV29-1 to TRBJ2-5; TRBD1 aligns across 7 bases. This CDR3 is built from 13 residues. Losses at the gene ends were 5 bases for V and 5 bases for J; bases not matched to a gene: 8. Germline CDR1 SQVTM, CDR2 ANQGSEA. The CDR3 nucleotides are TGCAGCGTTATGATAGGGGGCGCGGAGACCCAGTACTTC. Translation: CSVMIGGAETQYF.

The V gene is TRBV30, the J gene TRBJ2-1, with D maybe TRBD2 (5 bases). Trimming shortened V by 4 bases and J by 12 bases, and 13 bases separated the two germline ends. The CDR3 is made up of 11 amino acids. The V gene's germline CDR1 is GTSNPN and CDR2 SVGIG (reference sequence). CDR3 loop: CAWTTRERQFF. The CDR3 coding sequence is TGTGCCTGGACCACCCGGGAAAGGCAGTTCTTC.

The chain links TRBV25-1 to TRBJ1-6; 9 nucleotides agree with TRBD1. V gave up 4 bases and J gave up 8 bases; unmatched junction bases: 3. Germline-derived CDR1 and CDR2 are MGHDK and SYGVNS. CDR3 length: 14 residues. This chain's CDR3 is CASSGQGGHSPLHF. Here the CDR3 DNA reads TGTGCCAGCAGTGGACAGGGGGGCCATTCACCCCTCCACTTT.

The gene calls are TRBV5-1 and TRBJ2-7; D perhaps matches TRBD1 (6 bases). Deletions cut 2 bases from V and 3 bases from J, with 12 bases between. This CDR3 comprises 14 residues. Germline V CDR1 and CDR2: SGHRS, YFSETQ. CDR3 coding DNA: TGCGCCAGCAGCTTACAGGGTCCCCACTACGAGCAGTACTTC. Protein sequence: CASSLQGPHYEQYF.

A few counts support this clone. CDR3 protein: CAWMWGRGKNIQYF. CDR3 in DNA: TGTGCCTGGATGTGGGGGAGGGGCAAAAACATTCAGTACTTC. The chain combines TRBV30 with TRBJ2-4, with 7 nucleotides matching TRBD2. The V gene's germline CDR1 is GTSNPN and CDR2 SVGIG (reference sequence). With 4 bases clipped from V and 3 bases from J, the junction kept 6 bases outside the gene matches. The CDR3 loop spans 14 amino acids.

In DNA, the CDR3 is TGTGCCAGCAGTGTGCCGGGAAGCGGGTTCACAGATACGCAGTATTTT. Translation gives CASSVPGSGFTDTQYF. The chain combines TRBV2 with TRBJ2-3; tentatively, D is TRBD2 (6 bases). Germline V lookup: CDR1 SNHLY, CDR2 FYNNEI. The CDR3 contains 16 residues. Deletions cut 4 bases from V and 2 bases from J, with 16 bases between.

The V gene is TRBV6-4, the J gene TRBJ2-7, with 10 bases matching TRBD1. Germline CDR1 reads MRHNA; CDR2 reads SNTAGT. Trimming at V came to 8 bases and at J to 3 bases, leaving 1 base not matched to a gene. CDR3 length equals 12 residues. The CDR3 DNA follows: TGTGCCAGCTGGGACAGGGGCTACGAGCAGTACTTC. Translation: CASWDRGYEQYF.

The rearrangement joins TRBV25-1 to TRBJ2-2, with 11 bases matching TRBD2. This CDR3 spans 18 amino acids. The V gene end was trimmed by 3 bases and the J gene end by 2 bases; junction bases not matched to a gene: 8. Germline V gene sequence: CDR1 MGHDK, CDR2 SYGVNS. For the CDR3, the DNA is TGTGCCAGCAGTGATTTCCAGGGACTAGCGGCTAACACCGGGGAGCTGTTTTTT. Its protein is CASSDFQGLAANTGELFF.

The V gene is TRBV19, the J gene TRBJ2-1, with D hard to call. The CDR3 consists of 13 residues. CDR1 and CDR2 from the germline V gene are LNHDA and SQIVND (reference sequence). Trimming removed 5 bases at V and 9 bases at J, with 14 bases between. The CDR3 protein is CASSPFKRGEQFF. The CDR3 DNA reads TGTGCCAGTAGTCCCTTCAAGAGAGGTGAGCAGTTCTTC.

This chain connects TRBV19 to TRBJ2-7; D perhaps matches TRBD2 (5 bases). Trimming shortened V by 9 bases and J by 3 bases, and 21 bases separated the two germline ends. The CDR3 is 15 amino acids. Germline lookup yields CDR1 LNHDA and CDR2 SQIVND (reference sequence). CDR3 loop: CASPTLDLGGYEQYF. The CDR3, as DNA: TGTGCCAGCCCTACCCTGGACCTAGGAGGCTACGAGCAGTACTTC. The entire variable domain, with the rest obtained from reference TRBV19 and TRBJ2-7, is as follows: DGGITQSPKYLFRKEGQNVTLSCEQNLNHDAMYWYRQDPGQGLRLIYYSQIVNDFQKGDIAEGYSVSREKKESFPLTVTSAQKNPTAFYLCASPTLDLGGYEQYFGPGTRLTVT.

This chain links TRBV6-5 with TRBJ2-2; D not resolved. Trimming took 6 bases from V and 6 from J, leaving 8 bases between them. The CDR3 covers 12 residues. Germline assignment: CDR1 MNHEY and CDR2 SVGAGI. The CDR3 bases are TGTGCCAGCAGGAGGTGGGCCGGGGAGCTGTTTTTT. Translated, it gives CASRRWAGELFF.

V usage is TRBV6-5 and J usage is TRBJ1-3, with TRBD1 matching over 7 bases. The CDR3 sequence is 15 residues long. V was pared by 6 bases and J by 3 bases, with 8 bases of the junction left unmatched. Germline-derived CDR1 and CDR2 are MNHEY and SVGAGI. For the CDR3, the DNA is TGTGCCAGCAGGCCGACAGGGTTGGGTGGAAACACCATATATTTT. Translating it yields CASRPTGLGGNTIYF.

The rearrangement uses TRBV6-6 and TRBJ2-7, with 9 bases aligning to TRBD2. The CDR3 contains 12 residues. V shed 6 bases, J shed 4 bases, and the junction held 1 base outside the gene matches. CDR1 MNHNY and CDR2 SVGAGI come from the germline V gene (reference sequence). Here the CDR3 reads CASSLAGYEQYF. The DNA of the CDR3 is TGTGCCAGCAGCCTAGCGGGATACGAGCAGTACTTC.